This T cell receptor (beta chain) was captured by sequencing in a study of shared clonotypes between healthy human individuals. General study results and limits: Represented diversity (both genetic and exposure-history) was limited by the small number of donors. For naive CD4 cells, roughly 5.5% of clonotypes were shared across a few donors.

Generated by immunoSEQ multiplex PCR, the TCRdb table keeps only in-frame clones and is missing some. The sample lists about 2.4 million clones, approximately 92% seen once, with roughly 0.14% in the top ten. For this clone: Its antigen is not known.

V was shortened by 5 bases and J by 4 bases, with 19 bases between the two germline ends. The CDR3 totals 16 residues. The germline gives CDR1 LNHDA, CDR2 SQIVND (reference sequence). This chain connects TRBV19 to TRBJ2-3; TRBD1 is a possible D gene (6 bases). Sequenced input: naive CD4+ T cells sorted from blood. Subset meaning: CD45RA+ positively selected. The clonotype comes from a man aged 18-30 years in good health. The CDR3 DNA is TGTGCCAGTAGTTCCTGGTCAGGGGCTAGGGCAGATACGCAGTATTTT. Translated: CASSSWSGARADTQYF.